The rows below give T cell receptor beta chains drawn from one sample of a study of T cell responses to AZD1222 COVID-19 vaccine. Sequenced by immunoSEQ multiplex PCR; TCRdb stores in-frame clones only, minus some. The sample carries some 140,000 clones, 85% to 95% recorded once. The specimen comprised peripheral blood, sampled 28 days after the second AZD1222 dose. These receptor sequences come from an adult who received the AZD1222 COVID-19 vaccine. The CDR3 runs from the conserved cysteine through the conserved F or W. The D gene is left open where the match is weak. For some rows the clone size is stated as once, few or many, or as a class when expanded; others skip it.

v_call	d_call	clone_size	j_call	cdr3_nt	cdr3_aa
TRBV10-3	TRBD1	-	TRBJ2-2	TGTGCCATCAGTGAACAGGGGGCCCCCGGGGAGCTGTTTTTT	CAISEQGAPGELFF
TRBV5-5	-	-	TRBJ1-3	TGTGCCAGCAGCTTGGACTTCGGAAACACCATATATTTT	CASSLDFGNTIYF
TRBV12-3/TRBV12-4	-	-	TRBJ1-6	TGTGCCAGCAGTCTACAGGTTAATTCACCCCTCCACTTT	CASSLQVNSPLHF
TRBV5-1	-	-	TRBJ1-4	TGCGCCAGCAGCCCCCGGGGCGGTAATGAAAAACTGTTTTTT	CASSPRGGNEKLFF
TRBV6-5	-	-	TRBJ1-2	TGTGCCAGCACAGCTGGGAATCGCTATGGCTACACCTTC	CASTAGNRYGYTF
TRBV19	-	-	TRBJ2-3	TGTGCCAGTAGTCTTACGGGTTGGACAGTTCAGTCAGATACGCAGTATTTT	CASSLTGWTVQSDTQYF
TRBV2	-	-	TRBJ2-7	TGTGCCAGCAGGGTCGACACGCAGACCTACGAGCAGTACTTC	CASRVDTQTYEQYF
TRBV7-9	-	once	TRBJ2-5	TGTGCCAGCAGCTTGTCACGGGTCGAGGGAGAGACCCAGTACTTC	CASSLSRVEGETQYF
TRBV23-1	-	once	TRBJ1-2	TGCGCCAGCAGTCAAGGGGAGCACTATGGCTACACCTTC	CASSQGEHYGYTF
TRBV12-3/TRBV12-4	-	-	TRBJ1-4	TGTGCCAGCAGTGTATTCTCGAATGAAAAACTGTTTTTT	CASSVFSNEKLFF
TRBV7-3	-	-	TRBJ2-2	TGTGCCAGCAGCGTAGGGGGCACCGGGGAGCTGTTTTTT	CASSVGGTGELFF
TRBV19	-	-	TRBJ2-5	TGTGCCAGTAGTATTTCTAAAGCCCAAGAGACCCAGTACTTC	CASSISKAQETQYF
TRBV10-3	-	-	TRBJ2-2	TGTGCCATCAAGGCTTCGAACACCGGGGAGCTGTTTTTT	CAIKASNTGELFF
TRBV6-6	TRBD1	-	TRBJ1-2	TGTGCCAGCAGCCTACAGGGGGCGGGAGGCTACACCTTC	CASSLQGAGGYTF
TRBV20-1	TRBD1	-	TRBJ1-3	TGCAGTGCTAGTCAGGGGGCGGGAAACACCATATATTTT	CSASQGAGNTIYF
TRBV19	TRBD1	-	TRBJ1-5	TGTGCCAGTTCCTCCGGGACAGGGGGAGTAGATCAGCCCCAGCATTTT	CASSSGTGGVDQPQHF
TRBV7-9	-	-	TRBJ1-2	TGTGCCAGCAGCTTTGGACAGATCCTCTATGGCTACACCTTC	CASSFGQILYGYTF
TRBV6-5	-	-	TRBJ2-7	TGTGCCAGCGACCCCCGGGAACACTACGAGCAGTACTTC	CASDPREHYEQYF
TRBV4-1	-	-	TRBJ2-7	TGCGCCAGCAGCCAAGATTCCGAGACGGGTACCTACGAGCAGTACTTC	CASSQDSETGTYEQYF
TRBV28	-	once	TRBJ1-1	TGTGCCAGCAGCCAGGGGATCGGTGCTGAAGCTTTCTTT	CASSQGIGAEAFF
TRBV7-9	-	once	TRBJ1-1	TGTGCCAGCAGCTTAGACCTATGGGACACTGAAGCTTTCTTT	CASSLDLWDTEAFF
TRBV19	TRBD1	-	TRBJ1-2	TGTGCCAGTACCATGGACAGGGGTAACTATGGCTACACCTTC	CASTMDRGNYGYTF
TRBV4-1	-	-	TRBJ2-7	TGCGCCAGCAGCCAAGACAGTGGGTACGAGCAGTACTTC	CASSQDSGYEQYF
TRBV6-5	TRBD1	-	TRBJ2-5	TGTGCCAGCAGTTATAGTCAGGGGGAACAGACCCAGTACTTC	CASSYSQGEQTQYF
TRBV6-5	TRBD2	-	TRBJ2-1	TGTGCCAGCAGTTACCAGCTAGCGGGGGGGTACAATGAGCAGTTCTTC	CASSYQLAGGYNEQFF
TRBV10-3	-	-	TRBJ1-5	TGTGCCATCAGTGGGGACCCGAAAGAGCCCCAGCATTTT	CAISGDPKEPQHF
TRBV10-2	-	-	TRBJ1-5	TGCGCCAGCAGTGAGGGGAGCAATCAGCCCCAGCATTTT	CASSEGSNQPQHF
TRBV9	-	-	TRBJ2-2	TGTGCCAGCAGCGTTAAAGGGTGGCCCGGGGAGCTGTTTTTT	CASSVKGWPGELFF
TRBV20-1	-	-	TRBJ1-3	TGCAGTGCTCTTACCGGGTGGACCATATATTTT	CSALTGWTIYF
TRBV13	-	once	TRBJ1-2	TGTGCCAGCAGCTTAGACAGACTAAGACACTATGGCTACACCTTC	CASSLDRLRHYGYTF
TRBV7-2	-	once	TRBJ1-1	TGTGCCAGCAGCTTACACAGGGATAACACTGAAGCTTTCTTT	CASSLHRDNTEAFF
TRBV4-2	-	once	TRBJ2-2	TGTGCCAGCAGCCAAGGGTCAGGATCCGGGGAGCTGTTTTTT	CASSQGSGSGELFF
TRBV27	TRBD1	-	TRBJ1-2	TGTGCCAGCAGTTCGGACAGGGTGTATGGCTACACCTTC	CASSSDRVYGYTF
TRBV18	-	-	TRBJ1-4	TGTGCCAGCTCACCCGGCCGTAATGAAAAACTGTTTTTT	CASSPGRNEKLFF
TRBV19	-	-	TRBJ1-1	TGTGCCAGTAGTATAGGATGGGCTTTGAACTGGAAGTATTTCCTGAACACTGAAGCTTTCTTT	CASSIGWALNWKYFLNTEAFF
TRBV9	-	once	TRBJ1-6	TGTGCCAGCAGCGTCGTAGGCGGCAATTCACCCCTCCACTTT	CASSVVGGNSPLHF
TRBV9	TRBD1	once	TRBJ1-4	TGTGCCAGCAGCGTAGCGTCCAGGGGGGGTGAAAAACTGTTTTTT	CASSVASRGGEKLFF
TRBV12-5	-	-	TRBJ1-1	TGTGCTAGCGGTACCGCTTACACTGAAGCTTTCTTT	CASGTAYTEAFF
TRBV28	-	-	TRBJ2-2	TGTGCCAGCACCCAGACGGCCTCCCCCGGGGAGCTGTTTTTT	CASTQTASPGELFF
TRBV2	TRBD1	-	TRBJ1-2	TGTGCCAGCTCCGGGGACAGGGGGGGAGAGCCCTACACCTTC	CASSGDRGGEPYTF
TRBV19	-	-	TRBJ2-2	TGTGCCAGTAGGCTAACGGGACATAATTCCGGGGAGCTGTTTTTT	CASRLTGHNSGELFF
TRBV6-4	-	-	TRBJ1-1	TGTGCCAGCAGTTCCAGGCCCCCTCCCACAGCGCTGAACACTGAAGCTTTCTTT	CASSSRPPPTALNTEAFF
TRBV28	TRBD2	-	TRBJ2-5	TGTGCCAGCATAAACCAGGGAGGGGAGACCCAGTACTTC	CASINQGGETQYF
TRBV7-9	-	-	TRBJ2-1	TGTGCCAGCAGCTCGGGACAATACAATGAGCAGTTCTTC	CASSSGQYNEQFF
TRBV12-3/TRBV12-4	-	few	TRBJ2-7	TGTGCCAGCAGCCTCGGGGTCTACTACGAGCAGTACTTC	CASSLGVYYEQYF
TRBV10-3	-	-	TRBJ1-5	TGTGCCATCAGTGATGCCGACCGAAATCAGCCCCAGCATTTT	CAISDADRNQPQHF
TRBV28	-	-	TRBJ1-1	TGTGCCAGCAGCCCACCGGACAGTGTGAACACTGAAGCTTTCTTT	CASSPPDSVNTEAFF
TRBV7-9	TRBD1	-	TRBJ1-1	TGTGCCAGCAGCTTAGCAGGGGGCCTGGGCACTGAAGCTTTCTTT	CASSLAGGLGTEAFF
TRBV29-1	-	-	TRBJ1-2	TGCAGCGTTGGGAGGCCAGGGTATGGCTACACCTTC	CSVGRPGYGYTF
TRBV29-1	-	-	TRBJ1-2	TGCAGCGTCAGGACTGCCTATGGCTACACCTTC	CSVRTAYGYTF
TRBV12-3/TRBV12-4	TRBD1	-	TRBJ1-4	TGTGCCAGCCGAACAGGGGCGTGGGAAAAACTGTTTTTT	CASRTGAWEKLFF